These T cell receptor beta chains were read from a single sample in a study of T cell changes during pregnancy in multiple sclerosis. Clones were sequenced by immunoSEQ multiplex PCR, and TCRdb holds only the in-frame ones, with some missing. This sample has roughly 35,000 clones, with just over 90% found just once. The sample in question was CD4+ T cells from peripheral blood mononuclear cells, obtained after pregnancy. The receptors come from a female donor with multiple sclerosis, enrolled in a pregnancy study. CDR3s include the opening cysteine and the closing phenylalanine or tryptophan. Each record gives: CDR3 protein, CDR3 DNA, J gene, D gene, CDR3 length, V gene, clone size. A D gene is named only where the DNA matches it firmly. Clone size appears in some rows only: once, few, many, or a class for an expanded clone.

CASSFGDTQYF TGTGCCAGCAGCTTCGGGGATACGCAGTATTTT TRBJ2-3 - 11 TRBV7-9 -
CASSLASGRTRSYNEQFF TGCGCCAGCAGCTTGGCTAGCGGGAGGACCCGGTCCTACAATGAGCAGTTCTTC TRBJ2-1 TRBD2 18 TRBV5-1 -
CASSHGERGAGSGELFF TGTGCCAGCAGCCACGGGGAGCGGGGGGCAGGATCGGGGGAGCTGTTTTTT TRBJ2-2 TRBD2 17 TRBV4-2 -
CASSSGLAGPQETQYF TGTGCCAGCAGCTCGGGACTAGCGGGACCTCAAGAGACCCAGTACTTC TRBJ2-5 TRBD2 16 TRBV7-7 once
CASSRASGETQYF TGCGCCAGCAGCCGCGCCTCGGGGGAGACCCAGTACTTC TRBJ2-5 - 13 TRBV5-1 -
CASSLKRTDGELFF TGTGCCAGCAGCTTAAAGCGGACGGACGGGGAGCTGTTTTTT TRBJ2-2 - 14 TRBV7-3 -
CASSPRDSGTGTDTQYF TGTGCCAGCAGTCCCCGGGACAGTGGGACGGGGACAGATACGCAGTATTTT TRBJ2-3 TRBD1 17 TRBV2 -
CASSLVGGIQETQYF TGCGCCAGCAGCTTGGTTGGCGGGATTCAAGAGACCCAGTACTTC TRBJ2-5 - 15 TRBV5-1 -
CASRSPEGDQAYEQYF TGTGCCAGCAGGTCTCCCGAGGGGGACCAAGCCTACGAGCAGTACTTC TRBJ2-7 - 16 TRBV9 -
CASSPWAGPSNTEAFF TGCGCCAGCAGCCCGTGGGCAGGGCCGAGTAACACTGAAGCTTTCTTT TRBJ1-1 - 16 TRBV4-1 -
CASSVLAGLEGYTF TGTGCCAGCAGCGTCCTAGCTGGTCTTGAGGGCTACACCTTC TRBJ1-2 - 14 TRBV9 -
CASSQEGGHQETQYF TGCGCCAGCAGCCAAGAGGGGGGACACCAAGAGACCCAGTACTTC TRBJ2-5 - 15 TRBV4-1 -
CASSPSGGEQYF TGTGCCAGCTCGCCGAGTGGCGGCGAGCAGTACTTC TRBJ2-7 - 12 TRBV18 -
CASSFSTATYEQYF TGTGCCAGCAGCTTCTCGACAGCAACCTACGAGCAGTACTTC TRBJ2-7 - 14 TRBV5-5 -
CASSRASGVETQYF TGTGCCAGCAGCCGAGCATCGGGTGTAGAGACCCAGTACTTC TRBJ2-5 - 14 TRBV5-4 -
CASSIDQGMNEQFF TGTGCCAGTAGTATAGATCAGGGGATGAATGAGCAGTTCTTC TRBJ2-1 - 14 TRBV19 once
CASSDRGRGEAFF TGCGCCAGCAGCGACAGGGGGCGCGGTGAAGCTTTCTTT TRBJ1-1 TRBD1 13 TRBV10-1 -
CASSTWTSGRTDTQYF TGCGCCAGCAGCACATGGACTAGCGGGAGGACAGATACGCAGTATTTT TRBJ2-3 TRBD2 16 TRBV5-1 -
CASGRLAEETQYF TGTGCCAGCGGCCGACTAGCGGAAGAGACCCAGTACTTC TRBJ2-5 TRBD2 13 TRBV9 -
CASSLWTGTGTGANVLTF TGTGCCAGCAGCCTATGGACTGGGACAGGCACTGGGGCCAACGTCCTGACTTTC TRBJ2-6 TRBD1 18 TRBV7-6 -
CASSPGTGVWNEQFF TGTGCCAGTAGTCCCGGGACAGGGGTGTGGAATGAGCAGTTCTTC TRBJ2-1 TRBD1 15 TRBV19 -
CASRKTGLFSTDTQYF TGTGCCAGCAGGAAGACAGGCCTTTTTAGCACAGATACGCAGTATTTT TRBJ2-3 - 16 TRBV2 -